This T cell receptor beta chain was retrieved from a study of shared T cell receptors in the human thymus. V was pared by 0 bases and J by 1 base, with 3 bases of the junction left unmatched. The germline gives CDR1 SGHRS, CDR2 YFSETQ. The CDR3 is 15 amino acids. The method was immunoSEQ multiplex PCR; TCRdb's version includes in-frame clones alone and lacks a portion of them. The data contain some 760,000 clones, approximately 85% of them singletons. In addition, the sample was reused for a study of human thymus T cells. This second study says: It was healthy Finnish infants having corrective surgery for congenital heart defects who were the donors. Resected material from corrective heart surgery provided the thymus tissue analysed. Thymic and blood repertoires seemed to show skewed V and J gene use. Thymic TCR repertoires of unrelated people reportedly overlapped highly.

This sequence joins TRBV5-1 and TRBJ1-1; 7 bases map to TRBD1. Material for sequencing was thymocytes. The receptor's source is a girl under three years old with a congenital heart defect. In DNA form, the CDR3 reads TGCGCCAGCAGCTTGGAGCACAGGGGGAACACTGAAGCTTTCTTT. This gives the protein CASSLEHRGNTEAFF.